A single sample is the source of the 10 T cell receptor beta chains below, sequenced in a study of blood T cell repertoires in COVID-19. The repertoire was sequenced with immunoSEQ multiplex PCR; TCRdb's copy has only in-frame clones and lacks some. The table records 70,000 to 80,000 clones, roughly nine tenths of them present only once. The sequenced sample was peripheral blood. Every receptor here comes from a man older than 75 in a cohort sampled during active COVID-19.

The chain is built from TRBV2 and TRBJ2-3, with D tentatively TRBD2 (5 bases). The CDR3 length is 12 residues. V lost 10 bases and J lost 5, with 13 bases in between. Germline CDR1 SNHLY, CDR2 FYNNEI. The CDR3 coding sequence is TGTGCCATTGTCTTAGGGAGAGATACGCAGTATTTT. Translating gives CAIVLGRDTQYF.

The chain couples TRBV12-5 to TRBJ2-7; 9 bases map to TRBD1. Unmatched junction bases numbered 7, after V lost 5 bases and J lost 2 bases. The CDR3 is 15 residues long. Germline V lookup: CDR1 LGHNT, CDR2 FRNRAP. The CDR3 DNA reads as TGTGCTAGTGGTCTCCCGGGACAGGGAACCTACGAGCAGTACTTC. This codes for CASGLPGQGTYEQYF.

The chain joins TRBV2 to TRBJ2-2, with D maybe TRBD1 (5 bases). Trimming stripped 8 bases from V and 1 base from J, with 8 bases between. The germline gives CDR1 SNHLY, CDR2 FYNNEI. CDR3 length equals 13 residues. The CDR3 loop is CASGAENTGELFF. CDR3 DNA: TGTGCCAGCGGGGCGGAGAACACCGGGGAGCTGTTTTTT.

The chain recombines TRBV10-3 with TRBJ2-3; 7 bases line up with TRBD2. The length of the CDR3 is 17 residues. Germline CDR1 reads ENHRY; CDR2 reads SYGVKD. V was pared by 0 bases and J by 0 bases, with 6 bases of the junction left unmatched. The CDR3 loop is CAISESTAGVSTDTQYF. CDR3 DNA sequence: TGTGCCATCAGTGAGTCAACGGCGGGGGTTAGCACAGATACGCAGTATTTT.

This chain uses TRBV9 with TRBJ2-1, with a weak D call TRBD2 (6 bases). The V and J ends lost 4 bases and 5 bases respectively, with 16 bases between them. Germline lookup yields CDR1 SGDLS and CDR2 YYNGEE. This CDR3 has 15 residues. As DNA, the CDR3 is TGTGCCAGCAGCTTACCGGCGGGGCTTGACAATGAGCAGTTCTTC. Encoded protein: CASSLPAGLDNEQFF.

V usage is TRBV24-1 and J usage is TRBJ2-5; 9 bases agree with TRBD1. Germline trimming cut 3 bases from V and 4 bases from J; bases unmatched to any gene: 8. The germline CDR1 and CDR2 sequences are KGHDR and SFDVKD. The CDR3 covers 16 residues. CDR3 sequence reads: CATSDPGQGGGETQYF. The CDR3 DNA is TGTGCCACCAGTGATCCGGGACAGGGAGGGGGAGAGACCCAGTACTTC.

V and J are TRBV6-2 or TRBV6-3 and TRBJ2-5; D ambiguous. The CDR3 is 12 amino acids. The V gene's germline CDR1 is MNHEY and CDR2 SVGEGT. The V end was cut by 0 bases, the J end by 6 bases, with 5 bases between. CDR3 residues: CASSYSLKTQYF. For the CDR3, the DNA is TGTGCCAGCAGTTACTCGCTAAAGACCCAGTACTTC.

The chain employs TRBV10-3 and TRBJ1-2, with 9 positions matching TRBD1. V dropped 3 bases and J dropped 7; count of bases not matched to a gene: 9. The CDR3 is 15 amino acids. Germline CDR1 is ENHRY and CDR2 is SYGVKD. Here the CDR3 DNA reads TGTGCCATCAGTGATTCCCTCGGACAGGGGAGTGGCTACACCTTC. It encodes CAISDSLGQGSGYTF.

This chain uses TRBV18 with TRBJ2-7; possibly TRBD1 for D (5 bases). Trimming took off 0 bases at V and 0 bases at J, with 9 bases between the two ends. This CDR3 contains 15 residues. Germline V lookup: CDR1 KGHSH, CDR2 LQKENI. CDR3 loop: CASSPPNGHSYEQYF. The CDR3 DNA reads TGTGCCAGCTCACCACCGAACGGACACTCCTACGAGCAGTACTTC.

CDR3 DNA sequence: TGCGCCAGCAGTACCGGGCTAGCGGGGGGGCCATTCAGCGATGAGCAGTTCTTC. The encoded protein is CASSTGLAGGPFSDEQFF. The chain recombines TRBV10-2 with TRBJ2-1, with 12 bases identical to TRBD2. Germline CDR1 and CDR2: WSHSY and SAAADI. V was pared by 5 bases and J by 8 bases, with 16 bases of the junction left unmatched. The CDR3 is 18 amino acids.